These 2 T cell receptor beta chains came from one sample sequenced in a study of cytomegalovirus exposure and HLA in healthy donors. PCR used 60 Vbeta primers and 13 Jbeta primers. Assay: immunoSEQ multiplex PCR; the TCRdb copy retains only in-frame clones and omits some. The data contain 120,000 to 150,000 clones, approximately 71% of them singletons. Sequencing used PBMCs. These receptors were obtained from a woman aged 50 to 65 in good health and CMV-seronegative.

The chain has TRBV9 and TRBJ1-6; unclear D gene. The germline V gene encodes CDR1 SGDLS and CDR2 YYNGEE. V lost 7 bases and J lost 8, with 13 bases in between. The CDR3 is 13 residues long. The CDR3, as DNA: TGTGCCAGCGGAGGTGGTGTTGATTCACCCCTCCACTTT. Translation gives CASGGGVDSPLHF.

The chain couples TRBV4-1 to TRBJ2-1; possibly TRBD1 for D (5 bases). The V end was cut by 1 base, the J end by 5 bases, with 12 bases between. The CDR3 runs to 15 residues. Germline loops: CDR1 MGHRA, CDR2 YSYEKL. The CDR3 DNA reads TGCGCCAGCAGCCAAGGAGCAGGGTGGAACAATGAGCAGTTCTTC. Protein sequence: CASSQGAGWNNEQFF.